This T cell receptor (beta chain) emerged from a study of blood T cells in healthy people across ages. Points from the study as a whole: CMV infection status of these donors was not known.

Alongside a J-beta primer mix, a sample-barcoded 5' primer served in a second PCR lasting roughly 6 to 11 cycles. TCRdb processed the 5' RACE reads anew with MiXCR; each CDR3 protein has one entry. The sample consists of over a million distinct CDR3 sequences, around 59% of them appearing once. The CDR3 totals 15 residues. The trim removed 5 bases at V and 4 bases at J, leaving 5 bases unmatched. This clonotype appeared a single time. Antigen unknown. This receptor was identified in a young man in good health. The specimen was blood. The genes are TRBV12-3 or TRBV12-4 and TRBJ2-3; 11 bases align to TRBD2. The CDR3 sequence: CASSPRLAGSDTQYF. DNA for the CDR3: TGTGCCAGCAGTCCAAGACTAGCGGGGTCAGATACGCAGTATTTT.